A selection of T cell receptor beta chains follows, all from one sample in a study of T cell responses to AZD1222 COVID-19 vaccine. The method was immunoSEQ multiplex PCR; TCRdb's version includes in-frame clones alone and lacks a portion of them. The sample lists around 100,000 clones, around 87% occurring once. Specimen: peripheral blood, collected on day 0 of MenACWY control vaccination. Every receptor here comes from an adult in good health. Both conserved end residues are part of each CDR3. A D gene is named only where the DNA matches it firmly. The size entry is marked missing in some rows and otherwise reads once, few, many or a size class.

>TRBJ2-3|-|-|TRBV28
CASSFAGSTDTQYF
TGTGCCAGCAGTTTTGCAGGGAGCACAGATACGCAGTATTTT
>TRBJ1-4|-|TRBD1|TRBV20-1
CSADRVGKLFF
TGCAGTGCTGACAGGGTTGGAAAACTGTTTTTT
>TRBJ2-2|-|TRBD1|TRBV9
CASKGIGHRGDPGELFF
TGTGCCAGCAAGGGTATTGGGCACAGGGGTGATCCCGGGGAGCTGTTTTTT
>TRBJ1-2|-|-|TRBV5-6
CASSPGPGNYGYTF
TGTGCCAGCAGCCCGGGACCTGGCAACTATGGCTACACCTTC
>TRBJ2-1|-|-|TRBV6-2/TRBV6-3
CASSYSSGQRGPHYNEQFF
TGTGCCAGCAGTTACTCATCGGGACAGCGGGGGCCCCATTACAATGAGCAGTTCTTC
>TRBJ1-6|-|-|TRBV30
CAWSPAGRISPLHF
TGTGCCTGGAGTCCGGCCGGCAGGATATCACCCCTCCACTTT
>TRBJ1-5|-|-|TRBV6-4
CASSVESAGPQHF
TGTGCCAGCAGTGTCGAATCGGCCGGGCCCCAGCATTTT
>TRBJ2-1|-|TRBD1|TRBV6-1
CASSGVGQGGPDEQFF
TGTGCCAGCAGTGGGGTTGGACAGGGCGGACCAGATGAGCAGTTCTTC
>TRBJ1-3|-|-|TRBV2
CASSEQGDGNTIYF
TGTGCCAGCAGTGAACAGGGAGACGGAAACACCATATATTTT
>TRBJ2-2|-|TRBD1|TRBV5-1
CASSQETGRGVGELFF
TGCGCCAGCAGCCAGGAGACAGGGAGAGGCGTCGGGGAGCTGTTTTTT
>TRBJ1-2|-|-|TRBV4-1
CASSLPFLRGPGSYTF
TGCGCCAGCAGCCTTCCTTTCCTCAGGGGACCCGGTAGCTACACCTTC
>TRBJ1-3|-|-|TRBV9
CASSPWAGQRSGNTIYF
TGTGCCAGCAGCCCGTGGGCCGGACAGCGCTCTGGAAACACCATATATTTT
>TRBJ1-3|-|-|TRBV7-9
CASSFEGRRTIYF
TGTGCCAGCAGCTTCGAGGGGCGCCGCACCATATATTTT
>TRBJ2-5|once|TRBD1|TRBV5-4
CASSLGGRGLQETQYF
TGTGCCAGCAGCTTGGGGGGCAGGGGGTTGCAAGAGACCCAGTACTTC
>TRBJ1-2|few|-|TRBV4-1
CASSQDQGRYGYTF
TGCGCCAGCAGCCAAGATCAGGGCAGGTATGGCTACACCTTC
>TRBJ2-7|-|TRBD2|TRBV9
CASSSGTSQGGEQYF
TGTGCCAGCAGCTCCGGGACTAGCCAGGGGGGGGAGCAGTACTTC
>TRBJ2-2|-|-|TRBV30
CAWSVGHTGELFF
TGTGCCTGGAGTGTCGGCCACACCGGGGAGCTGTTTTTT
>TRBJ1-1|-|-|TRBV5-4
CASSLDRWPNTEAFF
TGTGCCAGCAGCTTGGACAGGTGGCCGAACACTGAAGCTTTCTTT
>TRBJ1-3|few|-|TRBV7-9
CASRISSGNTIYF
TGTGCCAGCAGGATAAGCTCTGGAAACACCATATATTTT
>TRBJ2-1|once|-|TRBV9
CASSVVPSSYNEQFF
TGTGCCAGCAGCGTAGTCCCCAGCTCCTACAATGAGCAGTTCTTC
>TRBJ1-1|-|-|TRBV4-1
CASSQESGFGEAFF
TGCGCCAGCAGCCAAGAATCAGGGTTCGGTGAAGCTTTCTTT
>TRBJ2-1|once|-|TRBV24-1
CATSDTGWEQFF
TGTGCCACCAGTGATACAGGGTGGGAGCAGTTCTTC
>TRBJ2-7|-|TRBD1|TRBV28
CASSTLRTGGEEQYF
TGTGCCAGCAGTACTCTCCGGACAGGGGGCGAAGAGCAGTACTTC
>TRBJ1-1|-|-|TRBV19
CASSIGQNTEAFF
TGTGCCAGTAGTATAGGACAGAACACTGAAGCTTTCTTT
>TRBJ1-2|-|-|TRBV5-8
CASTPGQDFNYGYTF
TGTGCCAGCACCCCGGGACAAGATTTTAACTATGGCTACACCTTC
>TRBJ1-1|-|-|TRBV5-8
CASSLVGGARTEAFF
TGTGCCAGCAGCTTGGTCGGGGGGGCGAGGACTGAAGCTTTCTTT
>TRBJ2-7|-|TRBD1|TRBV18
CASSPRFRDSSYEQYF
TGTGCCAGCTCACCAAGATTCCGGGACAGCTCCTACGAGCAGTACTTC
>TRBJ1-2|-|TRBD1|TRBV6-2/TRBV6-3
CASSPDRANGYTF
TGTGCCAGCAGCCCTGACAGGGCTAATGGCTACACCTTC
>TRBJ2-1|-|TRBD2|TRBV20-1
CSASSGRAWDNEQFF
TGCAGTGCTAGTTCCGGGAGGGCCTGGGACAATGAGCAGTTCTTC
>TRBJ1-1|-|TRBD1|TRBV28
CASSSGQGATNEAFF
TGTGCCAGCAGTTCGGGACAGGGGGCGACGAATGAAGCTTTCTTT
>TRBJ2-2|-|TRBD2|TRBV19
CASSIGGSGELFF
TGTGCCAGTAGTATCGGGGGGTCCGGGGAGCTGTTTTTT
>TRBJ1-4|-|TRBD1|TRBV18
CASSPRRTGEGEKLFF
TGTGCCAGCTCACCACGGCGGACAGGGGAGGGGGAAAAACTGTTTTTT
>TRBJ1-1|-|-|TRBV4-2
CASSPSAGNTEAFF
TGTGCCAGCAGCCCCTCCGCGGGGAACACTGAAGCTTTCTTT
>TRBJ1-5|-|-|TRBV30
CAWSRGGFGSNQPQHF
TGTGCCTGGAGTCGTGGGGGGTTTGGTAGCAATCAGCCCCAGCATTTT
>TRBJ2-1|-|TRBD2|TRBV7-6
CASSLSAGGYNEQFF
TGTGCCAGCAGCTTATCTGCGGGGGGGTACAATGAGCAGTTCTTC
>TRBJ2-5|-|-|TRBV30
CAWRNYRETQYF
TGTGCCTGGAGAAATTACAGGGAGACCCAGTACTTC
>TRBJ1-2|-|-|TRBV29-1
CSVGPEGYGYTF
TGCAGCGTTGGACCTGAAGGCTATGGCTACACCTTC
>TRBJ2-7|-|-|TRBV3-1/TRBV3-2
CASSPSQGAYEQYF
TGTGCCAGCAGCCCAAGTCAGGGAGCCTACGAGCAGTACTTC
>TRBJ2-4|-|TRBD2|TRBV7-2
CASSLFPGGLFIQYF
TGTGCCAGCAGCTTATTTCCGGGGGGGCTCTTCATTCAGTACTTC
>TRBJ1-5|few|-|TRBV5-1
CASSFTPATSQHF
TGCGCCAGCAGCTTTACCCCGGCCACGTCCCAGCATTTT
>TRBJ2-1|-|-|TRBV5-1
CASSGLPAGGDEQFF
TGCGCCAGCAGCGGGCTCCCGGCAGGGGGGGATGAGCAGTTCTTC
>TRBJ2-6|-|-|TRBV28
CASSFWGSGANVLTF
TGTGCCAGCAGTTTTTGGGGTTCTGGGGCCAACGTCCTGACTTTC
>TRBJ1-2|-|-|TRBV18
CASSPASDSTGGYTF
TGTGCCAGCTCACCCGCTTCGGACAGTACAGGTGGCTACACCTTC
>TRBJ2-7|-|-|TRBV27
CASSLVSGLYEQYF
TGTGCCAGCAGTTTAGTGAGTGGGTTGTACGAGCAGTACTTC
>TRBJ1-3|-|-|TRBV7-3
CASSQGRGNTIYF
TGTGCCAGCAGCCAGGGAAGAGGAAACACCATATATTTT
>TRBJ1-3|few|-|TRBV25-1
CASSGLSGSSGNTIYF
TGTGCCAGCAGTGGATTGTCAGGGAGCTCTGGAAACACCATATATTTT
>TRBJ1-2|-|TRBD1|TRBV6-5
CASSQGDRGGYTF
TGTGCCAGCAGCCAAGGGGACAGGGGTGGCTACACCTTC
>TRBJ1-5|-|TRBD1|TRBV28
CASSPGQDNQPQHF
TGTGCCAGCAGTCCCGGACAGGACAATCAGCCCCAGCATTTT